One TCR beta chain is described in this entry. The antigen is not known. With iRepertoire HTBI primers and Arm-PCR of CDR3 regions, TCR beta libraries were built. TCRdb reprocessed the multiplex PCR reads via MiXCR and lists one record per CDR3 protein. The table shows about 290,000 distinct CDR3 sequences, with 22% occurring only once. Germline CDR1 reads SEHNR; CDR2 reads FQNEAQ (reference sequence). V lost 5 bases, J lost 8 bases, and 9 bases lay in between. The CDR3 is 12 residues long. These data belong to a study of regulatory T cells in long-lasting Graves disease. Whole-study context: In persistent Graves' disease, antithyroid drugs had been taken for over 5 years and TSH receptor antibodies stayed positive. Study-level points and caveats: TRBV28, TRBJ1-2 and TRBJ2-5 were favored in persistent disease. Lower TCR diversity characterized persistent Graves' patients relative to newly diagnosed patients.

The time point here: persistent/refractory GD, antithyroid drugs over 5 years with positive TRAb. PBMCs provided the RNA from which the TCR library was made. Into tubes containing EDTA, about 9.6 milliliters of peripheral blood were drawn. The input for sequencing was peripheral blood mononuclear cells (PBMCs), taken when the disease was refractory, from a patient treated with antithyroid drugs. This receptor was obtained from a female donor with Graves disease. The V and J genes are TRBV7-9 and TRBJ1-4; D is perhaps TRBD1 (5 bases). The CDR3 region is CASSTEGEKLFF. CDR3 nucleotide sequence: TGTGCCAGCAGCACCGAGGGGGAAAAACTGTTTTTT.